The TCR beta chain under discussion was sequenced for a study of blood T cells in healthy people across ages. Study at large: Roughly one uniquely barcoded beta molecule per two T cells was captured.

Findings and caveats of the study: Naive CD4+ cell counts and diversity both ran higher in long-lived than in aged donors. CMV infection status of these donors was not known.

About this clonotype itself: Antigen: not known.

Primers used in a second PCR of roughly 6 to 12 cycles were a sample-barcoded 5' primer and a J-beta primer mix. TCRdb fed the 5' RACE reads into MiXCR, producing one record per CDR3 protein. The sample holds around 2 million distinct CDR3 sequences; 39% are singletons and the top ten take more than 20%. CDR3 size: 14 residues. With 6 bases clipped from V and 1 base from J, the junction kept 5 bases outside the gene matches. J is TRBJ1-1 and V is TRBV12-3 or TRBV12-4, with 7 bases matching TRBD1. The material sequenced was blood. The sequence derives from a human donor in good health. The CDR3 spells CASSSTGRNTEAFF. DNA for the CDR3: TGTGCCAGCAGCTCGACAGGGAGGAACACTGAAGCTTTCTTT.